This TCR beta chain was profiled in a study of cytomegalovirus exposure and HLA in healthy donors. Findings and limits, study-wide: Later findings reportedly placed an Asian-associated ancestry cluster below the approximately 670-donor mean for N-insertions.

PCR was performed using 60 Vbeta and 13 Jbeta primers. Produced via immunoSEQ multiplex PCR; TCRdb's table is partial and in-frame only. The sample comprises fewer than 150,000 clones, about 78% of which are singletons, and around 6.8% rests with the top ten. Regarding this clone: The target antigen is unknown.

The CDR3 sequence is 13 residues long. Germline CDR1 GTSNPN, CDR2 SVGIG (reference sequence). The V end was cut by 0 bases, the J end by 9 bases, with 12 bases between. Among the donors, all were healthy bone marrow donors. V is TRBV30 and J is TRBJ2-1; D gene unclear. The specimen was PBMCs. This receptor was obtained from a man aged 40-49 years in good health and CMV-seropositive. CDR3 sequence: CAWSVIRVTEQFF. In DNA, the CDR3 is TGTGCCTGGAGTGTAATCCGGGTTACTGAGCAGTTCTTC.